These 29 T cell receptor beta chains were sequenced from one sample in a study of naive and memory T cell subsets. Study-level results: Possibly reflecting memory cells re-expressing CD45RA, a few larger clonotypes occurred in naive repertoires, especially CD8.

An equimolar mix of two oligonucleotides served as the beta constant-region primer for TRBC1 and TRBC2. Four rounds of PCR amplified the ligated cDNA using nested alpha and beta constant-region primers plus SP2. A single record per CDR3 protein comes from TCRdb applying MiXCR to the UMI-ligation and nested PCR reads. The table lists roughly 140,000 distinct CDR3 sequences, more than 15% of them singletons. For these receptors, no antigen is known. The source material was naive CD8+ T cells from blood. The receptors come from a human donor in good health.

The chain carries TRBV7-9 and TRBJ2-7; D is ambiguous. This CDR3 spans 11 amino acids. The germline CDR1 and CDR2 sequences are SEHNR and FQNEAQ (reference sequence). The V end was cut by 4 bases, the J end by 5 bases, with 6 bases between. The DNA for the CDR3 is TGTGCCAGCAGCTACGCCCACGAGCAGTACTTC. It specifies CASSYAHEQYF.

The CDR3 sequence: CASSFRRSGNQPQHF. CDR3 bases: TGTGCCAGCAGCTTCAGGCGTTCGGGCAATCAGCCCCAGCATTTT. This chain links TRBV28 with TRBJ1-5; D call uncertain. CDR3 length: 15 residues. Deletions cut 6 bases from V and 2 bases from J, with 14 bases between. CDR1 is MDHEN and CDR2 is SYDVKM in the germline V gene. Full variable domain (missing parts from reference TRBV28 and TRBJ1-5): DVKVTQSSRYLVKRTGEKVFLECVQDMDHENMFWYRQDPGLGLRLIYFSYDVKMKEKGDIPEGYSVSREKKERFSLILESASTNQTSMYLCASSFRRSGNQPQHFGDGTRLSIL.

This clonotype has just a few counts. The V and J genes are TRBV12-5 and TRBJ1-2; maybe TRBD1 (6 bases). Trimming took 0 bases from V and 8 from J, leaving 22 bases between them. Germline V gives CDR1 LGHNT, CDR2 FRNRAP. The CDR3 extends over 17 amino acids. Here the CDR3 reads CASGLVLGTSPAGGYTF. The CDR3 DNA sequence: TGTGCTAGTGGTTTGGTGCTCGGGACATCGCCTGCGGGAGGCTACACCTTC.

V is TRBV19 and J is TRBJ1-1; D unclear. The CDR3 has 12 amino acids. Deletions cut 2 bases from V and 4 bases from J, with 5 bases between. Germline assignment: CDR1 LNHDA and CDR2 SQIVND (reference sequence). The CDR3 nucleotides read TGTGCCAGTAGTATACCCGGCACTGAAGCTTTCTTT. The encoded protein is CASSIPGTEAFF.

This rearrangement joins TRBV20-1 to TRBJ2-7; D ambiguous. Germline loops: CDR1 DFQATT, CDR2 SNEGSKA (reference sequence). CDR3 length: 16 amino acids. V dropped 0 bases and J dropped 3 bases, with 18 bases sitting between them. This CDR3 reads CSARDLLASRIYEQYF. DNA for the CDR3: TGCAGTGCTAGAGATCTGCTCGCCAGTCGTATCTACGAGCAGTACTTC.

This clonotype showed up just a few times. The genes are TRBV9 and TRBJ1-2; no clear D. The germline V gene encodes CDR1 SGDLS and CDR2 YYNGEE. The CDR3 contains 15 residues. Trimming shortened V by 0 bases and J by 1 base, and 10 bases separated the two germline ends. For the CDR3, the DNA is TGTGCCAGCAGCGTAGCGGCAGCGATTAACTATGGCTACACCTTC. Its translation is CASSVAAAINYGYTF.

This clonotype turned up a few times. The chain uses TRBV20-1 and TRBJ1-5; D unclear. Germline CDR1 and CDR2: DFQATT and SNEGSKA (reference sequence). The CDR3 length is 16 residues. Trimming pared 0 bases from V and 4 bases from J, leaving 16 bases between. The CDR3 loop is CSARESVGPVNQPQHF. CDR3 bases: TGCAGTGCTAGAGAGTCCGTAGGGCCCGTTAATCAGCCCCAGCATTTT.

The chain links TRBV28 to TRBJ1-2, with TRBD1 matching 9 bases. The CDR3 extends over 14 amino acids. Per germline, CDR1 MDHEN and CDR2 SYDVKM. After removal of 3 bases from V and 7 bases from J, the junction contained 6 bases not matched to a gene. The CDR3 loop reads CASSFWTGESGYTF. DNA for the CDR3: TGTGCCAGCAGTTTTTGGACAGGGGAATCTGGCTACACCTTC.

In this sample, this clonotype turned up a few times. The gene calls are TRBV2 and TRBJ1-5, with D possibly TRBD1 on 6 matching bases. Trimming took off 6 bases at V and 0 bases at J, with 12 bases between the two ends. This CDR3 is 15 amino acids long. Germline-derived CDR1 and CDR2 are SNHLY and FYNNEI. CDR3 protein: CASREDSHSNQPQHF. The CDR3 bases are TGTGCCAGCAGGGAGGACAGTCATAGCAATCAGCCCCAGCATTTT.

This chain uses TRBV7-9 with TRBJ2-5, with 9 bases lining up with TRBD1. Germline loops: CDR1 SEHNR, CDR2 FQNEAQ (reference sequence). The CDR3 is 15 amino acids. V lost 5 bases and J lost 5; bases outside the gene matches: 9. CDR3 in amino acids: CASSLSTGGSETQYF. For the CDR3, the DNA is TGTGCCAGCAGCCTTTCGACAGGGGGAAGCGAGACCCAGTACTTC.

This clonotype has only a few counts. In DNA, the CDR3 is TGCAGCGTTGAATTAAGCGGGAGTTACAATGAGCAGTTCTTC. Its translation is CSVELSGSYNEQFF. The rearrangement links TRBV29-1 to TRBJ2-1; 8 bases map to TRBD2. After removal of 2 bases from V and 4 bases from J, the junction contained 4 bases not matched to a gene. Germline V gene data show CDR1 as SQVTM and CDR2 as ANQGSEA. The CDR3 covers 14 residues.

The chain employs TRBV7-8 and TRBJ2-5; D might be TRBD1 (6 bases). Trimming removed 1 base at V and 5 bases at J, with 17 bases between. This CDR3 region has 16 residues. Germline lookup yields CDR1 SGHVS and CDR2 FQNEAQ. The CDR3 DNA follows: TGTGCCAGCAGCTTAGAGATTACAGGGCGGTTCGAGACCCAGTACTTC. It codes for CASSLEITGRFETQYF.

This chain joins TRBV2 and TRBJ2-3; 9 nucleotides align to TRBD2. With V trimmed by 1 base and J by 6 bases, 14 bases remained unmatched. Germline V gene lookup returns CDR1 SNHLY and CDR2 FYNNEI. The CDR3 extends over 18 amino acids. DNA of the CDR3: TGTGCCAGCAGTGAAGAGGGGGGAGCGGGAGGCCGGGGGGATACGCAGTATTTT. Translated, it gives CASSEEGGAGGRGDTQYF. Drawing the rest from reference TRBV2 and TRBJ2-3, the complete variable domain is EPEVTQTPSHQVTQMGQEVILRCVPISNHLYFYWYRQILGQKVEFLVSFYNNEISEKSEIFDDQFSVERPDGSNFTLKIRSTKLEDSAMYFCASSEEGGAGGRGDTQYFGPGTRLTVL.

In its sample, this clonotype was seen a few times. V usage is TRBV7-8 and J usage is TRBJ1-1; D not certain. CDR3 length: 13 amino acids. Germline lookup yields CDR1 SGHVS and CDR2 FQNEAQ. V dropped 8 bases and J dropped 0 bases, with 10 bases sitting between them. CDR3 loop: CASQVMMNTEAFF. CDR3 sequence (DNA): TGTGCCAGCCAGGTTATGATGAACACTGAAGCTTTCTTT.

The chain is built from TRBV6-5 and TRBJ2-1, with 8 bases aligning to TRBD2. The CDR3 contains 15 residues. V was pared by 0 bases and J by 6 bases, with 4 bases of the junction left unmatched. Germline CDR1 is MNHEY and CDR2 is SVGAGI. The CDR3 is CASSYSRTSSNEQFF. As DNA, the CDR3 is TGTGCCAGCAGTTACTCGAGGACTAGCAGCAATGAGCAGTTCTTC.

The rearrangement joins TRBV29-1 to TRBJ1-2; 11 bases match TRBD1. V was clipped by 6 bases and J by 5 bases; unmatched bases: 2. The CDR3 runs 12 residues. Germline V gene lookup returns CDR1 SQVTM and CDR2 ANQGSEA. Here the CDR3 reads CSVGDRGYGYTF. The CDR3 DNA is TGCAGCGTGGGGGACAGGGGGTATGGCTACACCTTC. The variable domain in full, completed from reference TRBV29-1 and TRBJ1-2, reads SAVISQKPSRDICQRGTSLTIQCQVDSQVTMMFWYRQQPGQSLTLIATANQGSEATYESGFVIDKFPISRPNLTFSTLTVSNMSPEDSSIYLCSVGDRGYGYTFGSGTRLTVV.

The rearrangement links TRBV7-8 to TRBJ2-1; 14 nucleotides align to TRBD2. Germline lookup yields CDR1 SGHVS and CDR2 FQNEAQ. V lost 6 bases to trimming and J lost 7 bases; unmatched junction nucleotides: 14. This CDR3 has 18 amino acids. CDR3 amino acids: CASRRLAGGPRQTNEQFF. DNA of the CDR3: TGTGCCAGCAGAAGACTAGCGGGAGGGCCGCGACAGACTAATGAGCAGTTCTTC.

The chain links TRBV12-3 or TRBV12-4 to TRBJ2-5; 8 positions agree with TRBD1. CDR3 length equals 16 residues. V lost 6 bases and J lost 2; bases outside the gene matches: 11. CDR3 protein: CASSPGGTGKQETQYF. The CDR3 nucleotides are TGTGCCAGCAGCCCTGGGGGGACAGGAAAACAAGAGACCCAGTACTTC.

This clonotype was seen a few times. The chain joins TRBV15 to TRBJ2-7; possibly TRBD1 for D (7 bases). V gave up 9 bases and J gave up 7 bases, with 16 bases separating them. The CDR3 totals 12 residues. Germline CDR1 is LNHNV and CDR2 is YYDKDF (reference sequence). CDR3 sequence (DNA): TGTGCCACAATTGACAGGGCGGGAGAGCAGTACTTC. Translating it yields CATIDRAGEQYF.

This clonotype has more than one count but fewer than ten. V and J are TRBV29-1 and TRBJ1-4; the D is unclear. This CDR3 has 13 residues. Germline assignment: CDR1 SQVTM and CDR2 ANQGSEA. With 5 bases removed from V and 5 bases from J, the gap between germline ends came to 12 bases. The CDR3 reads CSVLAEENEKLFF. CDR3 DNA sequence: TGCAGCGTTCTGGCCGAGGAGAATGAAAAACTGTTTTTT.

There are a few counts of this clonotype. The chain is built from TRBV29-1 and TRBJ2-3, with D tentatively TRBD1 (6 bases). In germline, CDR1 is SQVTM, CDR2 ANQGSEA. V lost 3 bases to trimming and J lost 3 bases, with 7 bases between them. This CDR3 is built from 12 residues. CDR3 protein: CSVDRGTDTQYF. As DNA, the CDR3 is TGCAGCGTTGACAGGGGAACAGATACGCAGTATTTT.

V gene TRBV6-5 combines with J gene TRBJ2-3; D tentatively fits TRBD1 or TRBD2 (5 bases each). The CDR3 has 17 amino acids. CDR1 and CDR2 (germline): MNHEY, SVGAGI. The V end lost 0 bases, the J end lost 6 bases, and 19 bases lay between the germline ends. The CDR3 region is CASSYSGVPILGDTQYF. In nucleotides, the CDR3 is TGTGCCAGCAGTTACTCGGGGGTCCCTATTCTAGGGGATACGCAGTATTTT.

This clonotype has more than one count but fewer than ten. V usage is TRBV5-1 and J usage is TRBJ1-1; D is possibly TRBD1 (5 bases). Trimming took 2 bases from V and 1 from J, leaving 12 bases between them. Germline-derived CDR1 and CDR2 are SGHRS and YFSETQ. CDR3 length: 15 amino acids. The DNA for the CDR3 is TGCGCCAGCAGCTTTTATGGGACGGCGAACACTGAAGCTTTCTTT. Encoded protein: CASSFYGTANTEAFF.

V and J are TRBV20-1 and TRBJ2-7, with 10 nucleotides matching TRBD2. This CDR3 spans 13 amino acids. CDR1 is DFQATT, CDR2 SNEGSKA, per germline (reference sequence). V shed 5 bases and J 1 base; nucleotides not matched to a gene: 2. CDR3 loop: CSALGLASYEQYF. DNA of the CDR3: TGCAGTGCTTTGGGACTAGCGTCCTACGAGCAGTACTTC.

The chain links TRBV6-5 to TRBJ2-2, with D hard to call. Germline CDR1 reads MNHEY; CDR2 reads SVGAGI. V was trimmed by 2 bases and J by 7 bases, leaving 5 bases between them. This CDR3 region has 12 residues. The CDR3 here is CASSYGVGELFF. The CDR3, as DNA: TGTGCCAGCAGTTACGGGGTCGGGGAGCTGTTTTTT.

Comment on this clonotype: Its ends do not fully match the called genes, so a read error is possible. This rearrangement joins TRBV7-7 to TRBJ2-5, with TRBD1 matching over 10 bases. From germline, CDR1 is SSHAT and CDR2 FNYEAQ (reference sequence). The CDR3 consists of 14 residues. The CDR3 nucleotides are TGTGCTAGCAGCTTGACAGGGGGCCGAGAGACCCAGTACTTC. Its protein product is CASSLTGGRETQYF.

J is TRBJ2-7 and V is TRBV27; D perhaps matches TRBD2 (5 bases). The germline V gene has CDR1 MNHEY and CDR2 SMNVEV (reference sequence). The CDR3 runs 13 residues. V shed 5 bases and J shed 7 bases, with 15 bases lying between them. The CDR3 nucleotides read TGTGCCAGCAGTGCCTCTGAGGGTGGAGAGCAGTACTTC. It is translated as CASSASEGGEQYF.

The chain uses TRBV30 and TRBJ1-1, with a possible D match to TRBD1 (5 bases). The germline CDR1 and CDR2 sequences are GTSNPN and SVGIG (reference sequence). The CDR3 is made up of 13 amino acids. Trimming shortened V by 0 bases and J by 4 bases, and 9 bases separated the two germline ends. The CDR3: CAWSVEGTTEAFF. CDR3 nucleotides: TGTGCCTGGAGTGTAGAGGGGACCACTGAAGCTTTCTTT.

The rearrangement uses TRBV20-1 and TRBJ2-5; D ambiguous. CDR1 DFQATT and CDR2 SNEGSKA come from the germline V gene (reference sequence). V lost 3 bases and J 3 bases, leaving 11 bases between the germline ends. The CDR3 contains 13 residues. The CDR3 nucleotides are TGCAGTGCTAGGGCCAGGTTCGAAGAGACCCAGTACTTC. It translates to CSARARFEETQYF.